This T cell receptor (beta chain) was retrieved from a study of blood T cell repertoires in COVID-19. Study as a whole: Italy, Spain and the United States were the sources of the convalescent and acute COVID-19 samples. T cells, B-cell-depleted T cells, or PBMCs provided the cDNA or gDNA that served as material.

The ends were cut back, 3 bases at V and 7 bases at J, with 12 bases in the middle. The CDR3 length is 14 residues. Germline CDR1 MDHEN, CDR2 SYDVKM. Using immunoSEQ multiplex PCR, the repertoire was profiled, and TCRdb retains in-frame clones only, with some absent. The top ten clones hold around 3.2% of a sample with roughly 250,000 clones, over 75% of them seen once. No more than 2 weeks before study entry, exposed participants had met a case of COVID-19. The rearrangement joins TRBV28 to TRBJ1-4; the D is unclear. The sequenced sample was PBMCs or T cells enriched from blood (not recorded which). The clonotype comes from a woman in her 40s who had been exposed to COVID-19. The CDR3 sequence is CASSFLEAGEKLFF. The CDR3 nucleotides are TGTGCCAGCAGTTTTCTGGAAGCGGGTGAAAAACTGTTTTTT.